This is a list of T cell receptor beta chains from one sample in a study of T cells in Graves' hyperthyroidism and ophthalmopathy. TCRdb redid the calling of the multiplex PCR reads with MiXCR, one entry per CDR3 protein. The sample lists hundreds of thousands of distinct CDR3 sequences, 16% seen once, with 18% in the top ten. The sample consisted of blood. The receptors originated from a woman younger than 35 with Graves' hyperthyroidism. The CDR3 runs from the conserved cysteine through the conserved F or W. Each record gives: clone size, D gene, V gene, J gene, CDR3 DNA, CDR3 protein. The D gene is left open where the match is weak. The size field is filled for only some rows; it gives once, few, many or a size class.

many,-,TRBV18,TRBJ2-1,TGTGCCAGCTCACCAGCGCCCAGGGTCATTGAGCAGTTCTTC,CASSPAPRVIEQFF
-,-,TRBV19,TRBJ2-1,TGTGCCAGTAGTGCCTGGTCCGGGGCCTACAATGAGCAGTTCTTC,CASSAWSGAYNEQFF
few,-,TRBV12-3/TRBV12-4,TRBJ2-6,TGTGCCAGCAGCCCTCGACAGAGAAGACCACCGGGTTTCTCTGGGGCCAACGTCCTGACTTTC,CASSPRQRRPPGFSGANVLTF
many,-,TRBV2,TRBJ2-7,TGTGCCAGCAGTGAAGATTGGACAACCTACGAGCAGTACTTC,CASSEDWTTYEQYF
-,TRBD2,TRBV19,TRBJ2-5,TGTGCCAGTAGTATAGCGGGGGGTACAGAGACCCAGTACTTC,CASSIAGGTETQYF
many,-,TRBV11-2,TRBJ2-7,TGTGCCAGCAGCTCGGTTAGGGACACCGGATACGAGCAGTACTTC,CASSSVRDTGYEQYF
many,TRBD2,TRBV2,TRBJ2-1,TGTGCCAGCAGTGAAGTATATGGCGGGGGGTCCTACAATGAGCAGTTCTTC,CASSEVYGGGSYNEQFF
-,-,TRBV4-1,TRBJ2-1,TGCGCCAGCAGCCAAGATCCGCACAATGAGCAGTTCTTC,CASSQDPHNEQFF
few,-,TRBV5-1,TRBJ2-7,TGCGCCAGCAGCTTGGAACATCCAGCCTACGAGCAGTACTTC,CASSLEHPAYEQYF
many,TRBD1,TRBV28,TRBJ1-2,TGTGCCAGCAGTCTCCTAACCAGGGGGGGCTACACCTTC,CASSLLTRGGYTF
few,-,TRBV14,TRBJ2-2,TGTGCCAGCAGCCAAGCGGGACTTTACACCGGGGAGCTGTTTTTT,CASSQAGLYTGELFF
many,-,TRBV14,TRBJ2-3,TGTGCCAGCAGCCAAGTGGGAGGTCTCACAGATACGCAGTATTTT,CASSQVGGLTDTQYF
-,-,TRBV24-1,TRBJ2-5,TGTGCCACCAGTGTGGGACGGACGGGACAAGAGACCCAGTACTTC,CATSVGRTGQETQYF
-,TRBD2,TRBV13,TRBJ2-5,TGTGCCGGCAGCTTAGGCACCTTGGAGCGGGAAAAAGAGACCCAGTACTTC,CAGSLGTLEREKETQYF
many,-,TRBV7-8,TRBJ2-7,TGTGCCAGCAGCCAAGAAGTAGCTCTCTCCTACGAGCAGTACTTC,CASSQEVALSYEQYF
many,-,TRBV11-2,TRBJ1-4,TGTGCCAGCACCCCATCCCTGGTAGGGGAGGAAGAAAAACTGTTTTTT,CASTPSLVGEEEKLFF
few,-,TRBV27,TRBJ2-3,TGTGCCAGCAGTTTCACGGGACGAAACACAGATACGCAGTATTTT,CASSFTGRNTDTQYF
many,-,TRBV30,TRBJ2-7,TGTGCCTGGAGTGTACTTCTGGAGCAGTACTTC,CAWSVLLEQYF
many,TRBD1,TRBV5-1,TRBJ1-1,TGCGCCAGCAGCTTGGATAGGGGGCGAGTTACTGAAGCTTTCTTT,CASSLDRGRVTEAFF
few,-,TRBV7-2,TRBJ1-6,TGTGCCAGCAGCTTATCTGTTGATTCACCCCTCCACTTT,CASSLSVDSPLHF
few,-,TRBV27,TRBJ2-2,TGTGCCAGTCGGCTAGCGCCTACGGGCACCGGGGAGCTGTTTTTT,CASRLAPTGTGELFF
-,TRBD2,TRBV19,TRBJ2-5,TGTGCCAGTAGCGGGAGGGCCAGGGAGACCCAGTACTTC,CASSGRARETQYF
-,TRBD1,TRBV4-2,TRBJ2-7,TGTGCCAGCAGCCAACCCGACAGGGGGCGCTACGAGCAGTACTTC,CASSQPDRGRYEQYF
many,-,TRBV12-3/TRBV12-4,TRBJ2-2,TGTGCCAGCAGTGCGGCCGGGCCCGCGGGCCTCACCGGGGAGCTGTTTTTT,CASSAAGPAGLTGELFF
few,-,TRBV11-2,TRBJ1-4,TGTGCCAGCAGCTTAACACGGACAACTAATGAAAAACTGTTTTTT,CASSLTRTTNEKLFF
few,-,TRBV7-9,TRBJ2-5,TGTGCCAGCAGCTTAGATCCCGGGCCAGGGGGGGAGACCCAGTACTTC,CASSLDPGPGGETQYF
few,-,TRBV30,TRBJ2-7,TGTGCCTGGAGTCCCGGGATCCTCTCCTACGAGCAGTACTTC,CAWSPGILSYEQYF
few,TRBD1,TRBV7-8,TRBJ1-4,TGTGCCAGCAGTTTGGACAGGGTTGATGAAAAACTGTTTTTT,CASSLDRVDEKLFF
many,-,TRBV30,TRBJ1-1,TGTGCCTGGAGTAGAGCTTTGAACACTGAAGCTTTCTTT,CAWSRALNTEAFF
-,TRBD1,TRBV10-2,TRBJ1-5,TGCGCCAGCAGTGAACAGGGGGCCAATCAGCCCCAGCATTTT,CASSEQGANQPQHF
-,TRBD2,TRBV13,TRBJ2-5,TGTGCCAGCAGCACGGAGCGGGGGGGCCGCGAGACCCAGTACTTC,CASSTERGGRETQYF
many,TRBD1,TRBV6-2/TRBV6-3,TRBJ1-1,TGTGCCAGCAGTTATGCGACGGGACAGGAGAACACTGAAGCTTTCTTT,CASSYATGQENTEAFF
few,-,TRBV6-1,TRBJ1-1,TGTGCCAGCAGTCCAGATTACAGGGCTGAAGCTTTCTTT,CASSPDYRAEAFF
-,-,TRBV24-1,TRBJ2-1,TGTGCCACCAGTGATGCGTTAGCGAACAATGAGCAGTTCTTC,CATSDALANNEQFF
many,TRBD2,TRBV29-1,TRBJ2-3,TGCAGCGGCCTAGCGGTCCCTCCCACAGATACGCAGTATTTT,CSGLAVPPTDTQYF
many,TRBD2,TRBV20-1,TRBJ2-3,TGCAGTGCTAGAGATGGACTAGAAAGCACAGATACGCAGTATTTT,CSARDGLESTDTQYF
-,-,TRBV20-1,TRBJ2-7,TGCAGTGCTTTAAAGGGGGACTCCTACGAGCAGTACTTC,CSALKGDSYEQYF